This T cell receptor (beta chain) was obtained from a study of T cell responses to AZD1222 COVID-19 vaccine. This table comes from immunoSEQ multiplex PCR, and its TCRdb copy is limited to in-frame clones, with some not included. The data contain about 77,000 clones, under 95% of them singletons. Germline V gene data show CDR1 as LGHDT and CDR2 as YNNKEL (reference sequence). With 1 base removed from V and 3 bases from J, the gap between germline ends came to 12 bases. This CDR3 comprises 15 residues. The V and J genes are TRBV3-1 (or the pseudogene TRBV3-2) and TRBJ1-1; D is possibly TRBD1 (6 bases). The sequencing used peripheral blood, collected 28 days after the second AZD1222 dose. This clonotype originated in an adult who received the AZD1222 COVID-19 vaccine. The CDR3, as DNA: TGTGCCAGCAGCCAAGCAGGGGCTAGGTACACTGAAGCTTTCTTT. Protein: CASSQAGARYTEAFF.